The next 10 T cell receptor beta chains were all read from a single sample in a study of vaccination effects on CD4 cells after COVID-19. ViraFEST assay sequencing came after antigen-specific CD4+ T cells were expanded with viral peptide pools. Isolating CD4+ T cells followed approximately 11 days of culture. Prior SARS-CoV-2 infection was absent in the vaccine recipients, as shown by negative nucleocapsid antibodies. For these receptors, no antigen is known. Repertoires were generated with immunoSEQ multiplex PCR, while TCRdb's copy carries only in-frame clones and drops some. The repertoire holds about 55,000 clones, with 55% to 75% as singletons. Sequencing used CD4+ T cells from PBMCs cultured with SARS-CoV-2 spike peptides, obtained before COVID-19 vaccination. Every receptor here comes from a human donor who received a COVID-19 vaccine.

The V and J genes are TRBV29-1 and TRBJ1-6; D gene unclear. This CDR3 is 11 amino acids long. CDR1 is SQVTM and CDR2 is ANQGSEA in the germline V gene. Trimming removed 1 base at V and 16 bases at J, with 11 bases between. The CDR3 bases are TGCAGCGTTGAAGTGGGAACCGCGCTCCACTTT. This translates into CSVEVGTALHF.

The chain employs TRBV6-4 and TRBJ2-2; D ambiguous. Per germline, CDR1 MRHNA and CDR2 SNTAGT. This CDR3 has 14 residues. Trimming took 0 bases from V and 6 from J, leaving 8 bases between them. CDR3 region: CASSDSEISGELFF. Here the CDR3 DNA reads TGTGCCAGCAGTGACTCAGAGATTTCCGGGGAGCTGTTTTTT.

Written as DNA, the CDR3 is TGTGCCAGCAGCCCCCCGGGTCTTCCGACAGGGTATAACTATGGCTACACCTTC. This sequence encodes CASSPPGLPTGYNYGYTF. The chain has TRBV28 and TRBJ1-2; 7 bases agree with TRBD1. Germline CDR1 and CDR2: MDHEN and SYDVKM. V was pared by 6 bases and J by 1 base, with 17 bases of the junction left unmatched. This CDR3 is built from 18 residues.

V is TRBV7-2 and J is TRBJ2-1, with D possibly TRBD2 on 6 matching bases. CDR1 is SGHTA and CDR2 is FQGNSA in the germline V gene. With 4 bases removed from V and 5 bases from J, the gap between germline ends came to 24 bases. The CDR3 extends over 18 amino acids. In DNA, the CDR3 is TGTGCCAGCAGCTCCCTCCGTGTGCGAGCGGGCAGCGACAATGAGCAGTTCTTC. This gives the protein CASSSLRVRAGSDNEQFF.

The chain has TRBV9 and TRBJ2-3, with 7 bases aligning to TRBD2. With 4 bases clipped from V and 3 bases from J, the junction kept 8 bases outside the gene matches. CDR3 size: 15 residues. The germline CDR1 and CDR2 sequences are SGDLS and YYNGEE. CDR3 sequence reads: CASSHSDGRTDTQYF. CDR3 bases: TGTGCCAGCAGCCACTCCGACGGGAGGACAGATACGCAGTATTTT.

The chain is built from TRBV7-8 and TRBJ1-1; D gene unclear. Trimming shortened V by 5 bases and J by 8 bases, and 12 bases separated the two germline ends. Germline lookup yields CDR1 SGHVS and CDR2 FQNEAQ. CDR3 size: 12 residues. The CDR3 protein is CASSNRATEAFF. CDR3 sequence (DNA): TGTGCCAGCAGCAACCGGGCCACCGAAGCTTTCTTT.

This clone was recorded once. The rearrangement joins TRBV4-1 to TRBJ1-2; D possibly corresponds to TRBD1 (5 bases). The germline V gene encodes CDR1 MGHRA and CDR2 YSYEKL. V dropped 4 bases and J dropped 4 bases, with 19 bases sitting between them. The CDR3 contains 16 residues. CDR3 DNA: TGCGCCAGCAGCCTCGGAGAGAGGACACGGCCCTATGGCTACACCTTC. This codes for CASSLGERTRPYGYTF.

Of note for this clone: This same CDR3 is encoded by further DNA sequences in the sample. This chain uses TRBV18 with TRBJ1-1; 10 bases are shared with TRBD1. Germline V gene lookup returns CDR1 KGHSH and CDR2 LQKENI. Trimming removed 3 bases from V and 5 bases from J; junction bases left unmatched: 3. This CDR3 has 14 residues. CDR3 in DNA: TGTGCCAGCTCACCGGGACAGGGGAATACTGAAGCTTTCTTT. Encoded protein: CASSPGQGNTEAFF.

This chain links TRBV19 with TRBJ2-1; the match to TRBD2 covers 12 bases. In germline, CDR1 is LNHDA, CDR2 SQIVND (reference sequence). The CDR3 runs to 16 residues. V shed 4 bases and J 10 bases; nucleotides not matched to a gene: 11. CDR3 in DNA: TGTGCCAGTAGTAAATTTGGGACTAGCGGGTTTCGGGAGCAGTTCTTC. It encodes CASSKFGTSGFREQFF. Variable domain in full (rest from reference TRBV19 and TRBJ2-1): DGGITQSPKYLFRKEGQNVTLSCEQNLNHDAMYWYRQDPGQGLRLIYYSQIVNDFQKGDIAEGYSVSREKKESFPLTVTSAQKNPTAFYLCASSKFGTSGFREQFFGPGTRLTVL.

This clone was picked up a small number of times. The chain has TRBV7-2 and TRBJ1-6; D gene uncertain. From germline, CDR1 is SGHTA and CDR2 FQGNSA. Trimming removed 2 bases from V and 10 bases from J, with 15 bases in between. The CDR3 has 15 amino acids. The CDR3 is CASSLLWEGASPLHF. Written as DNA, the CDR3 is TGTGCCAGCAGCTTACTCTGGGAGGGAGCATCACCCCTCCACTTT.